These 23 T cell receptor beta chains came from one sample sequenced in a study of regulatory and conventional T cells in RAG deficiency. The sorted conventional CD4+ T cells were CD25-low and CD127-high, with genomic DNA sequenced. Repertoires were generated with immunoSEQ multiplex PCR, while TCRdb's copy carries only in-frame clones and drops some. The data show about 9,100 clones, with around 94% seen just once and 1.4% held by the top ten. The sequenced sample was CD4+ effector T cells sorted from blood. The receptors derive from a human donor with RAG deficiency presenting as severe combined immunodeficiency.

CDR3 region: CASSSGTVSSGQYF. DNA of the CDR3: TGTGCCAGCAGTTCCGGGACTGTCTCCTCGGGGCAGTACTTC. The V call is TRBV6-6, the J call TRBJ2-7; tentative D call: TRBD2 (6 bases). Germline loops: CDR1 MNHNY, CDR2 SVGAGI (reference sequence). V shed 4 bases and J shed 9 bases, with 19 bases lying between them. This CDR3 contains 14 residues.

This sequence joins TRBV5-8 and TRBJ2-3, with a tentative D call TRBD1 (6 bases). Germline V gene data show CDR1 as SGHTS and CDR2 as YDEGEE. The CDR3 is made up of 15 amino acids. Trimming stripped 4 bases from V and 1 base from J, with 13 bases between. DNA of the CDR3: TGTGCCAGCAGCCCAACAGGGTTGGGCACAGATACGCAGTATTTT. Its translation: CASSPTGLGTDTQYF. The full variable domain, in which reference TRBV5-8 and TRBJ2-3 provide the parts outside the CDR3, is EAGVTQSPTHLIKTRGQQATLRCSPISGHTSVYWYQQALGLGLQFLLWYDEGEERNRGNFPPRFSGRQFPNYSSELNVNALELEDSALYLCASSPTGLGTDTQYFGPGTRLTVL.

The chain uses TRBV9 and TRBJ1-4; 9 bases match TRBD1. Trimming cost V 3 bases and J 6 bases; bases outside gene matches: 6. Germline V lookup: CDR1 SGDLS, CDR2 YYNGEE. The CDR3 covers 15 residues. The CDR3 DNA reads TGTGCCAGCAGCGGACCGGGACAGGGCTATGAAAAACTGTTTTTT. Encoded protein: CASSGPGQGYEKLFF.

This clone came up once. V and J are TRBV6-6 and TRBJ2-5; either TRBD1 or TRBD2 may fit D (6 bases each). V lost 1 base, J lost 5 bases, and 14 bases lay in between. There are 15 residues in the CDR3. Germline CDR1 MNHNY, CDR2 SVGAGI (reference sequence). CDR3 loop: CASSYFSGGAETQYF. CDR3 in DNA: TGTGCCAGCAGTTACTTCTCCGGGGGCGCGGAGACCCAGTACTTC.

The rearrangement joins TRBV5-1 to TRBJ2-1; D is possibly TRBD2 (7 bases). The CDR3 totals 13 residues. Germline V gives CDR1 SGHRS, CDR2 YFSETQ. The germline V and J ends were trimmed by 7 bases and 9 bases, with 17 bases remaining between them. The CDR3 DNA follows: TGCGCCAGCTCGCTGGGGGGGGGCGCTGAGCAGTTCTTC. This sequence encodes CASSLGGGAEQFF.

The chain uses TRBV25-1 and TRBJ2-6; D is possibly TRBD1 or TRBD2 (5 bases each). The CDR3 has 17 residues. The germline CDR1 and CDR2 sequences are MGHDK and SYGVNS. The V end was cut by 1 base, the J end by 0 bases, with 10 bases between. The CDR3 protein is CASSEFGTSSGANVLTF. The DNA for the CDR3 is TGTGCCAGCAGTGAATTTGGGACGTCCTCTGGGGCCAACGTCCTGACTTTC. Together with reference TRBV25-1 and TRBJ2-6, the CDR3 gives the full variable domain: EADIYQTPRYLVIGTGKKITLECSQTMGHDKMYWYQQDPGMELHLIHYSYGVNSTEKGDLSSESTVSRIRTEHFPLTLESARPSHTSQYLCASSEFGTSSGANVLTFGAGSRLTVL.

J is TRBJ1-1 and V is TRBV18; D is unresolved. Germline V gives CDR1 KGHSH, CDR2 LQKENI. The CDR3 is 14 residues long. V was cut by 4 bases and J by 1 base, with 10 bases left in between. CDR3 coding DNA: TGTGCCAGCTCACTGCGGCCCTCGAACACTGAAGCTTTCTTT. Translating it yields CASSLRPSNTEAFF.

The chain carries TRBV7-9 and TRBJ1-1; TRBD1 might be the D (5 bases). The germline V gene has CDR1 SEHNR and CDR2 FQNEAQ (reference sequence). Trimming took off 2 bases at V and 1 base at J, with 17 bases between the two ends. The CDR3 consists of 17 residues. The CDR3, as DNA: TGTGCCAGCAGCTTAAGTTGGGAGGGACTGGGGAACACTGAAGCTTTCTTT. The encoded protein is CASSLSWEGLGNTEAFF.

The CDR3 nucleotides are TGTGCCAGCAGCCGTCAGTACCAAGAGACCCAGTACTTC. Residues: CASSRQYQETQYF. This chain connects TRBV7-2 to TRBJ2-5; no definite D call. The germline V gene encodes CDR1 SGHTA and CDR2 FQGNSA. With 5 bases removed from V and 0 bases from J, the gap between germline ends came to 7 bases. CDR3 length: 13 amino acids.

CDR3 in amino acids: CASSSGTGGVETQYF. CDR3 coding DNA: TGCGCCAGCAGCTCCGGGACAGGGGGCGTAGAGACCCAGTACTTC. The chain employs TRBV5-1 and TRBJ2-5; 12 bases agree with TRBD1. The germline CDR1 and CDR2 sequences are SGHRS and YFSETQ. This CDR3 has 15 amino acids. J gave up 4 bases and V 3 bases, and 4 bases lay outside the gene matches.

V and J are TRBV5-1 and TRBJ2-2; no reliable D call. The CDR3 length is 16 residues. CDR1 is SGHRS and CDR2 is YFSETQ in the germline V gene. Trimming shortened V by 2 bases and J by 1 base, and 12 bases separated the two germline ends. CDR3 region: CASSFYTLKNTGELFF. CDR3 sequence (DNA): TGCGCCAGCAGCTTTTACACCCTTAAGAACACCGGGGAGCTGTTTTTT.

This clone was counted a single time. This sequence joins TRBV5-6 and TRBJ2-1, with 7 bases matching TRBD1. This CDR3 contains 15 residues. J was trimmed by 9 bases and V by 2 bases; bases with no gene match: 11. CDR1 is SGHDT and CDR2 is YYEEEE in the germline V gene. CDR3 sequence (DNA): TGTGCCAGCAGCTTTGTCACAGGGGTACCCGCTGAGCAGTTCTTC. Protein sequence: CASSFVTGVPAEQFF.

This chain uses TRBV11-2 with TRBJ2-2; D is unclear. The length of the CDR3 is 12 residues. V was pared by 5 bases and J by 5 bases, with 6 bases between. Germline values: CDR1 SGHAT, CDR2 FQNNGV. The CDR3 DNA reads TGTGCCAGCAGCCCCGGGACCGGGGAGCTGTTTTTT. Translated, it gives CASSPGTGELFF.

The chain couples TRBV7-2 to TRBJ2-5; 10 bases are shared with TRBD1. V lost 4 bases, J lost 6 bases, and 8 bases stayed unmatched. The CDR3 totals 15 residues. The germline gives CDR1 SGHTA, CDR2 FQGNSA. The CDR3 DNA sequence: TGTGCCAGCAGCTCGCCGGGACAGGGGACGCAGACCCAGTACTTC. Translation: CASSSPGQGTQTQYF.

The rearrangement uses TRBV20-1 and TRBJ1-1; the D gene is possibly TRBD1 (5 bases). The CDR3 has 11 amino acids. The germline CDR1 and CDR2 sequences are DFQATT and SNEGSKA (reference sequence). CDR3 loop: CSQLGTAEAFF. The CDR3, as DNA: TGCAGCCAACTTGGGACGGCGGAAGCTTTCTTT.

V is TRBV7-3 and J is TRBJ2-5, with 7 bases fitting TRBD1. V was pared by 3 bases and J by 0 bases, with 1 base of the junction left unmatched. CDR3 length: 14 residues. Per germline, CDR1 SGHTA and CDR2 FQGTGA. The CDR3 bases are TGTGCCAGCAGCTTGGGACAGTACCAAGAGACCCAGTACTTC. Translation: CASSLGQYQETQYF.

This chain links TRBV10-1 with TRBJ1-2; D ambiguous. The CDR3 is 13 residues long. Germline V gene data show CDR1 as WNHNN and CDR2 as SYGVQD (reference sequence). Trimming removed 0 bases from V and 7 bases from J, with 9 bases in between. CDR3 amino acids: CASSESPGSGYTF. The CDR3 coding sequence is TGCGCCAGCAGTGAGTCGCCGGGTTCTGGCTACACCTTC.

CDR3 coding DNA: TGTGCCACCAGCAGAGACGGGGTGGAGACCCAGTACTTC. Its protein product is CATSRDGVETQYF. The rearrangement joins TRBV15 to TRBJ2-5, with a possible D match to TRBD2 (5 bases). V lost 0 bases and J 5 bases, leaving 7 bases between the germline ends. Germline V gives CDR1 LNHNV, CDR2 YYDKDF (reference sequence). This CDR3 is built from 13 residues.

This chain uses TRBV7-2 with TRBJ2-5; possibly TRBD1 or TRBD2 for D (6 bases each). Per the germline V gene, CDR1 is SGHTA and CDR2 is FQGNSA. V gave up 5 bases and J gave up 6 bases, with 13 bases separating them. The CDR3 covers 13 residues. The CDR3 region has the DNA TGTGCCAGCAGCCAAAAGGGGGGACAGACCCAGTACTTC. Amino acids: CASSQKGGQTQYF.

This sequence joins TRBV11-1 and TRBJ1-1; D gene uncertain. Germline loops: CDR1 SGHAT, CDR2 FQDESV (reference sequence). The CDR3 contains 12 residues. V shed 1 base and J shed 5 bases, with 5 bases lying between them. The CDR3 protein is CASSLVGTEAFF. The CDR3 bases are TGTGCCAGCAGCTTAGTGGGTACTGAAGCTTTCTTT.

This chain connects TRBV7-9 to TRBJ1-2; tentatively, D is TRBD1 (5 bases). The germline V and J ends were trimmed by 2 bases and 3 bases, with 10 bases remaining between them. This CDR3 region has 14 residues. Germline V gives CDR1 SEHNR, CDR2 FQNEAQ (reference sequence). DNA for the CDR3: TGTGCCAGCAGCTTATATGGGACCGACTATGGCTACACCTTC. Translation: CASSLYGTDYGYTF.

The chain uses TRBV6-6 and TRBJ2-5; no definite D call. This CDR3 contains 12 residues. V was pared by 2 bases and J by 3 bases, with 4 bases between. Germline CDR1 is MNHNY and CDR2 is SVGAGI (reference sequence). The CDR3 coding sequence is TGTGCCAGCAGTTACAGGAAAGAGACCCAGTACTTC. It is translated as CASSYRKETQYF.

This clone was picked up a small number of times. CDR3 coding DNA: TGTGCCAGCAGCTTCGGACAGCCCGGGGAGCTGTTTTTT. As protein: CASSFGQPGELFF. V is TRBV7-9 and J is TRBJ2-2; tentatively, D is TRBD1 (6 bases). Germline V gene lookup returns CDR1 SEHNR and CDR2 FQNEAQ (reference sequence). The CDR3 spans 13 residues. Trimming removed 3 bases at V and 6 bases at J, with 8 bases between.